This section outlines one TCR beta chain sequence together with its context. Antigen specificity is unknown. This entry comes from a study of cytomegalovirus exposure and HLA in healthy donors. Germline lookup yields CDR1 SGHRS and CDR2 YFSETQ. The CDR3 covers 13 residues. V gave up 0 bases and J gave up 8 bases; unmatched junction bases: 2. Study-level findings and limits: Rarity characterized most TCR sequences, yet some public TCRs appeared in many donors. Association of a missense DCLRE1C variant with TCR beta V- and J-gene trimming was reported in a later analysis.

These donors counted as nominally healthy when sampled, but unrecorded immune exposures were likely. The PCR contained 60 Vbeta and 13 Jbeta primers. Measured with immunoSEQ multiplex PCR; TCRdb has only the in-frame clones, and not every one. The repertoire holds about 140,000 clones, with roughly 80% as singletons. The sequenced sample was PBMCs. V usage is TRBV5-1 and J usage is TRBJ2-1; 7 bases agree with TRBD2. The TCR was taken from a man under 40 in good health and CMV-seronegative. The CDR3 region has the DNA TGCGCCAGCAGCTTGGACGGGAGGTATGAGCAGTTCTTC. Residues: CASSLDGRYEQFF.